These T cell receptor beta chains were read from a single sample in a study of cytomegalovirus exposure and HLA in healthy donors. Repertoires were generated with immunoSEQ multiplex PCR, while TCRdb's copy carries only in-frame clones and drops some. The table has some 69,000 clones, around 72% seen once. The sequenced sample consisted of PBMCs. These receptors all stem from a male donor in good health and CMV-seropositive. The CDR3 runs from the conserved cysteine through the conserved F or W. D genes are given only for firm matches. Size is stated for part of the rows, as once, few or many counts, or as a class when the clone is expanded.

TRBV6-6	-	TRBD1	TRBJ2-7	CASRETGAYEQYF	TGTGCCAGCAGAGAGACAGGGGCCTACGAGCAGTACTTC
TRBV4-2	-	TRBD2	TRBJ2-1	CASSQEEGLAGGEQFF	TGTGCCAGCAGCCAAGAGGAGGGACTAGCGGGAGGCGAGCAGTTCTTC
TRBV9	-	-	TRBJ2-1	CASSSEVGNYNEQFF	TGTGCCAGCAGCTCCGAGGTTGGTAACTACAATGAGCAGTTCTTC
TRBV25-1	-	-	TRBJ2-5	CATSAGEETQYF	TGTGCCACCTCGGCCGGAGAAGAGACCCAGTACTTC
TRBV7-9	-	-	TRBJ2-2	CASSIVSYTGELFF	TGTGCCAGCAGCATAGTTTCATACACCGGGGAGCTGTTTTTT
TRBV27	few	TRBD2	TRBJ2-1	CASSLSGTSGSLREQFF	TGTGCCAGCAGTTTATCAGGGACTAGCGGGAGTCTTCGTGAGCAGTTCTTC
TRBV30	-	TRBD2	TRBJ2-1	CALSGSWAWYEQFF	TGTGCCTTGAGCGGGAGTTGGGCGTGGTATGAGCAGTTCTTC
TRBV5-1	-	-	TRBJ1-1	CSHEGVAFF	TGCTCCCACGAAGGGGTTGCTTTCTTT
TRBV9	-	-	TRBJ2-1	CASSVESGNPRNEQFF	TGTGCCAGCAGCGTAGAGTCGGGGAACCCCCGAAATGAGCAGTTCTTC
TRBV19	few	-	TRBJ2-5	CASSIRGPGRETQYF	TGTGCCAGTAGTATTCGGGGTCCGGGGAGAGAGACCCAGTACTTC
TRBV19	-	-	TRBJ1-5	CASSIDLNQPQHF	TGTGCCAGTAGTATAGACCTAAATCAGCCCCAGCATTTT
TRBV5-1	-	-	TRBJ2-1	CASSFGGSSYNEQFF	TGCGCCAGCAGCTTCGGAGGGAGCTCCTACAATGAGCAGTTCTTC
TRBV6-1	-	TRBD1	TRBJ1-5	CASSLGQGCQPQHF	TGTGCCAGCAGTCTGGGACAGGGTTGTCAGCCCCAGCATTTT
TRBV19	-	TRBD1	TRBJ1-1	CASSTQGPLNTEAFF	TGTGCCAGTAGTACACAGGGGCCCTTGAACACTGAAGCTTTCTTT
TRBV19	-	-	TRBJ2-3	CASSIPSTDTQYF	TGTGCCAGTAGTATACCTAGCACAGATACGCAGTATTTT
TRBV11-3	-	TRBD2	TRBJ2-3	CASSSETSGSGNTDTQYF	TGTGCCAGCAGCTCAGAGACTAGCGGGAGTGGAAACACAGATACGCAGTATTTT
TRBV7-2	once	TRBD1	TRBJ2-2	CASSLALRTGALTGELFF	TGTGCCAGCAGCTTAGCGCTAAGGACAGGGGCTCTAACCGGGGAGCTGTTTTTT
TRBV5-6	-	TRBD1	TRBJ1-5	CASSLTGTGVQPQHF	TGTGCCAGCAGCCTAACCGGGACAGGGGTTCAGCCCCAGCATTTT
TRBV5-1	-	TRBD1	TRBJ2-5	CASSPGQEGETQYF	TGCGCCAGCAGCCCGGGACAGGAGGGGGAGACCCAGTACTTC
TRBV19	-	-	TRBJ2-5	CASSRDNQETQYF	TGTGCCAGTAGTAGGGACAATCAAGAGACCCAGTACTTC
TRBV25-1	few	TRBD2	TRBJ2-2	CASSPMLIAGGPIGELFF	TGTGCCAGCAGTCCGATGTTGATAGCGGGAGGGCCGATCGGGGAGCTGTTTTTT
TRBV5-1	-	-	TRBJ1-2	CASSGEGRIGYTF	TGCGCCAGCAGCGGGGAGGGCCGTATAGGCTACACCTTC
TRBV6-1	-	-	TRBJ1-3	CASSTGNSGNTIYF	TGTGCCAGCAGCACAGGGAACTCTGGAAACACCATATATTTT
TRBV5-4	-	-	TRBJ2-7	CASSLALARHEQYF	TGTGCCAGCAGCTTGGCTCTAGCCAGGCACGAGCAGTACTTC
TRBV4-2	-	-	TRBJ1-2	CASRSPGNYGYTF	TGTGCCAGCAGGTCCCCAGGGAACTATGGCTACACCTTC
TRBV2	-	-	TRBJ1-6	CASRVLSSYNSPLHF	TGTGCCAGCAGGGTTCTTAGCTCCTATAATTCACCCCTCCACTTT
TRBV7-2	-	-	TRBJ1-1	CASSLTGPTEAFF	TGTGCCAGCAGCTTAACAGGGCCGACTGAAGCTTTCTTT
TRBV27	once	-	TRBJ2-7	CASSFRGAEQYF	TGTGCCAGCAGTTTTCGGGGGGCCGAGCAGTACTTC
TRBV12-5	-	TRBD2	TRBJ2-3	CASAAGNEDTQYF	TGTGCTAGTGCAGCGGGGAACGAAGATACGCAGTATTTT
TRBV4-1	once	-	TRBJ2-3	CASSQERTVSTDTQYF	TGCGCCAGCAGCCAAGAACGGACAGTGAGCACAGATACGCAGTATTTT
TRBV2	-	TRBD1	TRBJ1-3	CASSESPGTAGNTIYF	TGTGCCAGCAGTGAATCTCCTGGGACAGCTGGAAACACCATATATTTT
TRBV29-1	-	TRBD1	TRBJ2-5	CSVGTDQETQYF	TGCAGCGTAGGGACAGATCAAGAGACCCAGTACTTC
TRBV18	-	-	TRBJ2-7	CASSPLSPRFSYEQYF	TGTGCCAGCTCACCACTTTCACCTAGATTCTCCTACGAGCAGTACTTC
TRBV4-1	-	-	TRBJ2-1	CASSRPDRYNEQFF	TGCGCCAGCAGCCGGCCCGACAGATACAATGAGCAGTTCTTC
TRBV18	-	TRBD2	TRBJ2-1	CASSNLGTSGNNEQFF	TGTGCCAGCTCAAATCTAGGGACTAGCGGAAACAATGAGCAGTTCTTC
TRBV7-3	-	TRBD1	TRBJ2-7	CASSIQGQSSYEQYF	TGTGCCAGCAGCATACAGGGACAGTCCTCCTACGAGCAGTACTTC
TRBV7-3	-	-	TRBJ2-2	CASSRPGYTGELFF	TGTGCCAGCAGTCGTCCAGGTTACACCGGGGAGCTGTTTTTT
TRBV5-5	few	TRBD1	TRBJ2-7	CASSLLTGINEQYF	TGTGCCAGCAGCCTATTGACAGGGATCAACGAGCAGTACTTC
TRBV10-2	few	-	TRBJ1-4	CASSESRRNEKLFF	TGCGCCAGCAGTGAGTCGAGGCGGAATGAAAAACTGTTTTTT
TRBV9	-	-	TRBJ2-3	CASSVDLSPDTQYF	TGTGCCAGCAGCGTAGACCTAAGCCCAGATACGCAGTATTTT
TRBV5-4	-	TRBD2	TRBJ2-7	CASSLEMIAGVSSYEQYF	TGTGCCAGCAGCTTGGAAATGATTGCGGGAGTTAGCTCGTACGAGCAGTACTTC
TRBV5-6	-	TRBD2	TRBJ2-3	CASSLKPWGGVTDTQYF	TGTGCCAGCAGCTTGAAACCCTGGGGGGGGGTTACAGATACGCAGTATTTT
TRBV5-1	-	-	TRBJ2-5	CASTLQETQYF	TGCGCCAGCACCCTACAAGAGACCCAGTACTTC
TRBV18	once	TRBD2	TRBJ2-5	CASSPGTSGKAQETQYF	TGTGCCAGCTCACCTGGGACTAGCGGGAAAGCCCAGGAGACCCAGTACTTC
TRBV7-9	few	-	TRBJ1-1	CASSPGQLEAFF	TGTGCCAGCAGCCCCGGACAGCTTGAAGCTTTCTTT
TRBV11-2	few	TRBD1	TRBJ2-5	CASSPGQGRETQYF	TGTGCCAGCAGCCCGGGACAGGGGAGGGAGACCCAGTACTTC
TRBV27	-	TRBD1	TRBJ1-1	CASSAGGATEAFF	TGTGCCAGCAGCGCAGGGGGCGCGACTGAAGCTTTCTTT
TRBV27	-	-	TRBJ1-2	CASRLLARLGYGYTF	TGTGCCAGCCGCCTATTGGCCAGGCTCGGATATGGCTACACCTTC